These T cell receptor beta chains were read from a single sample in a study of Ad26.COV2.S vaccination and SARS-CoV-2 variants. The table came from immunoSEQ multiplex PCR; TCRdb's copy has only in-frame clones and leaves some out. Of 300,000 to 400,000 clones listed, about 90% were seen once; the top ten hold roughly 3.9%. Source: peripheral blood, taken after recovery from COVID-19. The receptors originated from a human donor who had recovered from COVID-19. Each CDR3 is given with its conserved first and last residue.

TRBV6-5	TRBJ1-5	CASRDPLGNQPQHF
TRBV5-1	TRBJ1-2	CASSKEQGSLYGYTF
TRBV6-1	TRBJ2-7	CASSENTGFYEQYF
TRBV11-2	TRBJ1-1	CASSLVHAEAFF
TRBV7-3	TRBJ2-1	CASSSDLNEQFF
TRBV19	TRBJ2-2	CASSIILNTGELFF
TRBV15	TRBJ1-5	CATRPWGSSNQPQHF
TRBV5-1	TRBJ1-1	CASSFNSPNTEAFF
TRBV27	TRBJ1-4	CASSYRTGGDEKLFF
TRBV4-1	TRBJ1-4	CASSPTGGWEEKLFF
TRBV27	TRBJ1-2	CASGAAMWQSGYTF
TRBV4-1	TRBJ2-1	CASSHSSRQDNEQFF
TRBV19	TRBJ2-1	CASSIGRTGLKINQRDEQFF
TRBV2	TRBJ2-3	CASGPRREKDTQYF
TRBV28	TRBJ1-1	CASSLGNTEAFF
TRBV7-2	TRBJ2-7	CASSLGPGPAGEQYF
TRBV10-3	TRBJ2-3	CAISRQVNTDTQYF
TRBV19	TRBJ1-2	CASRDYGYTF
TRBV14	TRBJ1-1	CASGGLLNTEAFF
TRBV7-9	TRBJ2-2	CASSLPLRTPNTGELFF
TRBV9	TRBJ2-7	CASSPGFKDEQYF
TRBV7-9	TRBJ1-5	CASSPRQGRYSNQPQHF
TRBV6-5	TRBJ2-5	CASRPRGRTQETQYF
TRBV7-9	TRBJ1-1	CASSNRDPEAFF
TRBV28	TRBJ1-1	CASSFPLTDTEAFF
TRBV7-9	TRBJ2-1	CASSSSGGDYNEQFF
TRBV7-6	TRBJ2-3	CASSQRQDTQYF
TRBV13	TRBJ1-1	CASSLGIEAFF
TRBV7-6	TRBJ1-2	CASSFDRGLSGYTF
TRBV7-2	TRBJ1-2	CASSSSVGSRRMVYTF
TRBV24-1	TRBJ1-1	CATSDFNRGGQNTEAFF
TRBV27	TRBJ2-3	CASSVIRTGLLSTDTQYF
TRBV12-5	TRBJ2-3	CASGLYEADTQYF
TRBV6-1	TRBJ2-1	CASSDRGKQFF
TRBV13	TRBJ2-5	CASSLRQGILQETQYF
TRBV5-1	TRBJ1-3	CASSLEGGDTIYF
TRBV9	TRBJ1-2	CASSVKPLLDRDNGYTF
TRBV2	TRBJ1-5	CASSEAGQGARQPQHF
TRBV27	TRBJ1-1	CASKRSTNTEAFF
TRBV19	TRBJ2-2	CASSPRQGTYTGELFF
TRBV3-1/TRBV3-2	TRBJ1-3	CASSRTPTGGNTIYF
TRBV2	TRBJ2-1	CASSGGMQFF
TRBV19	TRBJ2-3	CASSMEGTQYF
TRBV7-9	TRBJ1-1	CASSLRDRGDTEAFF
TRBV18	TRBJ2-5	CASSQSDGAPLLETQYF
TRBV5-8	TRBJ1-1	CASSLGQGANTEAFF
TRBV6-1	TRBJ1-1	CASSEARGTTTLEAFF
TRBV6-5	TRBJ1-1	CASNYEGLNTEAFF
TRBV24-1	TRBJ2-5	CATSDQRGGQETQYF
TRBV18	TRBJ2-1	CASSLLGSGGPYNEQFF
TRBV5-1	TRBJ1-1	CASSFNRHTEAFF
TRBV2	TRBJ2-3	CASSDPLGTGADTQYF
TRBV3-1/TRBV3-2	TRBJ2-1	CASSQPSGGNEQFF
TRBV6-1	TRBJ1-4	CASSELGGPTEKLFF
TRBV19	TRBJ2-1	CASTDPQGKRGYNEQFF
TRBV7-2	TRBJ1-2	CASSHYDRASVGYTF
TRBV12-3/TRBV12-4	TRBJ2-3	CASSWGTDTQYF